Below, 5 T cell receptor beta chains from the same sample are listed, as sequenced in a study of Ad26.COV2.S vaccination and SARS-CoV-2 variants. Treatment in this sample: over 15 received Ad26.COV2.S at low or high dose, single or two shots; about 5 received placebo; per-sample allocation not given. Repertoires come from day 63 after the first vaccine or placebo injection. Only in-frame clones appear in the TCRdb table, and some are missing; sequencing was by immunoSEQ multiplex PCR. The table shows about 460,000 clones, with 89% occurring only once. Source: peripheral blood, taken in a trial of Ad26.COV2.S vaccine versus placebo. The receptors were gathered from a person between 18 and 65 years old who received the Ad26.COV2.S COVID-19 vaccine or a placebo.

V usage is TRBV6-5 and J usage is TRBJ2-1; D unclear. The germline gives CDR1 MNHEY, CDR2 SVGAGI. V shed 0 bases and J shed 9 bases, with 18 bases lying between them. The CDR3 runs to 16 residues. The CDR3 region has the DNA TGTGCCAGCAGTTACTCTTTGCAGGAGCACATTGGTGAGCAGTTCTTC. It translates to CASSYSLQEHIGEQFF.

V usage is TRBV7-6 and J usage is TRBJ2-7; D is undetermined. Germline V gives CDR1 SGHVS, CDR2 FNYEAQ. Trimming removed 5 bases at V and 7 bases at J, with 9 bases between. The CDR3 extends over 11 amino acids. The CDR3 here is CASSHPREQYF. CDR3 coding DNA: TGTGCCAGCAGCCACCCCCGGGAGCAGTACTTC. The whole variable domain, remainder taken from reference TRBV7-6 and TRBJ2-7, is GAGVSQSPRYKVTKRGQDVALRCDPISGHVSLYWYRQALGQGPEFLTYFNYEAQQDKSGLPNDRFSAERPEGSISTLTIQRTEQRDSAMYRCASSHPREQYFGPGTRLTVT.

V gene TRBV30 combines with J gene TRBJ2-1; 7 bases are shared with TRBD1. This CDR3 spans 15 amino acids. J lost 0 bases, V lost 0 bases, and 2 bases had no gene match. CDR1 GTSNPN and CDR2 SVGIG come from the germline V gene (reference sequence). CDR3 nucleotide sequence: TGTGCCTGGAGTGTACGGACAGGCTCCTACAATGAGCAGTTCTTC. Protein sequence: CAWSVRTGSYNEQFF.

The V gene is TRBV2, the J gene TRBJ1-4; 12 nucleotides align to TRBD1. The V segment lost 6 bases and the J segment 5 bases; nucleotides outside the gene matches: 7. The germline V gene encodes CDR1 SNHLY and CDR2 FYNNEI. The length of the CDR3 is 16 residues. The CDR3: CASRTGQGAQNEKLFF. In nucleotides, the CDR3 is TGTGCCAGCAGGACGGGACAGGGGGCGCAGAATGAAAAACTGTTTTTT.

The chain is built from TRBV10-2 and TRBJ1-6; no definite D call. The germline V gene has CDR1 WSHSY and CDR2 SAAADI. This CDR3 has 11 amino acids. Trimming took 7 bases from V and 5 from J, leaving 3 bases between them. The CDR3 region has the DNA TGCGCCAGCACAGATAATTCACCCCTCCACTTT. Translated, it gives CASTDNSPLHF.